These T cell receptor beta chains were read from a single sample in a study of blood T cell repertoires in COVID-19. Assay: immunoSEQ multiplex PCR; the TCRdb copy retains only in-frame clones and omits some. The table has 150,000 to 160,000 clones, 75% to 80% seen once; the top ten hold roughly 1.7%. The sequenced material came from peripheral blood. These receptors originate from a man of 80 years or more with acute or convalescent COVID-19. Both conserved end residues are part of each CDR3. The order of the fields is clone size, V gene, J gene, D gene, CDR3 DNA, CDR3 protein. D genes are given only for firm matches. Part of the rows lack a size; the others show once, few, many or a class for expanded clones.

>NA|TRBV16|TRBJ2-1|TRBD1
TGTGCCAGCAGCCAATTCGGGGACAGGGGGAGGAATGAGCAGTTCTTC
CASSQFGDRGRNEQFF
>few|TRBV28|TRBJ2-1|TRBD2
TGTGCCAGCAGCCAGACTAGCGGGGGGCTCAATGAGCAGTTCTTC
CASSQTSGGLNEQFF
>once|TRBV9|TRBJ1-2|TRBD1
TGTGCCAGCAGCCTAGGTCCTGGGACAGCCTATGGCTACACCTTC
CASSLGPGTAYGYTF
>NA|TRBV7-9|TRBJ1-1|NA
TGTGCCAGCAGCCCCGGAGGATATAACACTGAAGCTTTCTTT
CASSPGGYNTEAFF
>once|TRBV19|TRBJ1-3|TRBD1
TGTGCCAGTACTCTACAGGGGAGCTCTGGAAACACCATATATTTT
CASTLQGSSGNTIYF
>NA|TRBV25-1|TRBJ1-2|NA
TGTGCCAGCAGTGAAGCTTGGGGGGTCCTTGGGAATGGCTACACCTTC
CASSEAWGVLGNGYTF
>NA|TRBV6-5|TRBJ2-7|NA
TGTGCCAGCAATACCCGACAGGACCAAGGCTACGAGCAGTACTTC
CASNTRQDQGYEQYF
>NA|TRBV3-1/TRBV3-2|TRBJ2-5|NA
TGTGCCAGCAGCCCGACTCCGAACCCCCAAGAGACCCAGTACTTC
CASSPTPNPQETQYF
>once|TRBV25-1|TRBJ2-2|NA
TGTGCCAGCAGTTCCCAGGCGGGCGGGGAGCTGTTTTTT
CASSSQAGGELFF
>once|TRBV6-5|TRBJ1-3|NA
TGTGCCAGCAGTTGGGGGGGGATAGGAGAAAACACCATATATTTT
CASSWGGIGENTIYF
>NA|TRBV27|TRBJ2-4|TRBD1
TGTGCCAGCAGTGAAATCCCTCAGGACAGGGTGAAAAACATTCAGTACTTC
CASSEIPQDRVKNIQYF
>NA|TRBV18|TRBJ1-3|TRBD1
TGTGCCAGCTCACCTCAAAACAGGGGCTCTGGAAACACCATATATTTT
CASSPQNRGSGNTIYF
>few|TRBV11-2|TRBJ1-1|TRBD1
TGTGCCAGCAGCTTACGGACAGGGAACACTGAAGCTTTCTTT
CASSLRTGNTEAFF
>NA|TRBV7-3|TRBJ1-6|TRBD1
TGTGCCAGCAGCGCCACGACAGGGGGAAATTCACCCCTCCACTTT
CASSATTGGNSPLHF
>NA|TRBV25-1|TRBJ2-7|NA
TGTGCCAGCATCCCCGCGGATCGGTACGAGCAGTACTTC
CASIPADRYEQYF
>NA|TRBV5-1|TRBJ2-1|NA
TGCGCCAGCAGCTTGGCCCAGGGCTCCTACAATGAGCAGTTCTTC
CASSLAQGSYNEQFF
>NA|TRBV7-2|TRBJ1-1|TRBD1
TGTGCCAGCAGCTACCGGACAGGGGCGAACACTGAAGCTTTCTTT
CASSYRTGANTEAFF
>few|TRBV5-8|TRBJ1-3|TRBD1
TGTGCCAGCAGCGGGACAGTCGGAAACACCATATATTTT
CASSGTVGNTIYF
>NA|TRBV7-6|TRBJ1-3|NA
TGTGCCAGCAGCTTGAGTGGGGCGTTAGCTGGAAACACCATATATTTT
CASSLSGALAGNTIYF
>NA|TRBV5-8|TRBJ2-3|NA
TGTGCCAGCAGCTTGGCTCTGCCGGGCACAGATACGCAGTATTTT
CASSLALPGTDTQYF
>NA|TRBV6-6|TRBJ1-5|NA
TGTGCCAGCAGTTACGGGGGGGGATATCAGCCCCAGCATTTT
CASSYGGGYQPQHF
>NA|TRBV18|TRBJ2-5|NA
TGTGCCAGCTCACCAATTGGCAGGGTGAGGGAGACCCAGTACTTC
CASSPIGRVRETQYF
>once|TRBV6-6|TRBJ1-1|TRBD1
TGTGCCAGCAGTCACGGACAGGAGCGTGAAGCTTTCTTT
CASSHGQEREAFF
>NA|TRBV5-1|TRBJ1-2|NA
TGCGCCAGCAGCTGGGAAGCTGGTCAGGGGGGCTACACCTTC
CASSWEAGQGGYTF
>NA|TRBV10-2|TRBJ1-1|TRBD1
TGCGCCAGCAGTCCGACAGGGGGAAGGAACACTGAAGCTTTCTTT
CASSPTGGRNTEAFF
>few|TRBV11-3|TRBJ1-6|NA
TGTGCCAGCAGCTTAGACCCCGGCTATAATTCACCCCTCCACTTT
CASSLDPGYNSPLHF
>NA|TRBV9|TRBJ2-7|TRBD2
TGTGCCAGCAGCGTAGACACTAGCGGGGGGCAGCACTCCTACGAGCAGTACTTC
CASSVDTSGGQHSYEQYF
>NA|TRBV5-1|TRBJ2-7|TRBD1
TGCGCCAGCAGTTGGTCCGGGACAGGAAGCTACGAGCAGTACTTC
CASSWSGTGSYEQYF
>NA|TRBV28|TRBJ1-5|NA
TGTGCCAGCAGTCCGGGACTCGCTACTCGCAGCAATCAGCCCCAGCATTTT
CASSPGLATRSNQPQHF
>NA|TRBV9|TRBJ1-2|TRBD1
TGTGCCAGCAGTAGACAGGGGAATGGCTACACCTTC
CASSRQGNGYTF
>NA|TRBV20-1|TRBJ1-6|TRBD1
TGCAGTGCTAGTGGACAGGGAGGTTCACCCCTCCACTTT
CSASGQGGSPLHF
>once|TRBV6-5|TRBJ2-1|TRBD2
TGTGCCAGCAGTTACTCGTCTAGCGGGGCTTACAATGAGCAGTTCTTC
CASSYSSSGAYNEQFF
>once|TRBV2|TRBJ2-3|TRBD2
TGTGCCAGCAGTCCTTATCTAGCGGGTGGCACAGATACGCAGTATTTT
CASSPYLAGGTDTQYF
>NA|TRBV15|TRBJ1-3|NA
TGTGCCACCAGCAGAGAAAGGGGAGGTGGAAACACCATATATTTT
CATSRERGGGNTIYF
>NA|TRBV7-9|TRBJ1-6|TRBD1
TGTGCCAGCAGGGGGGACAGCTTTTCACCCCTCCACTTT
CASRGDSFSPLHF
>few|TRBV5-1|TRBJ1-2|NA
TGCGCCAGCAGCCCTGACGGGAACTATGGCTACACCTTC
CASSPDGNYGYTF
>NA|TRBV29-1|TRBJ2-6|NA
TGCAGCGCCGAGGGAGGGGCCAACGTCCTGACTTTC
CSAEGGANVLTF
>NA|TRBV7-9|TRBJ2-7|NA
TGTGCCAGCAGCTGGCGGCCCTACGAGCAGTACTTC
CASSWRPYEQYF
>NA|TRBV7-3|TRBJ2-3|TRBD2
TGTGCCAGCAGCTTAAGCGGGGGTGTCGATACGCAGTATTTT
CASSLSGGVDTQYF
>NA|TRBV4-1|TRBJ2-5|NA
TGCGCCAGCAGCCAAGACAGAAACCAAGAGACCCAGTACTTC
CASSQDRNQETQYF